These 25 T cell receptor beta chains share one sample of origin, sequenced in a study of blood T cell repertoires in COVID-19. Sequencing was performed with immunoSEQ multiplex PCR; in TCRdb, only in-frame clones are kept and a portion is missing. In the table there are approximately 270,000 clones, approximately 91% of which are singletons. Sequenced input: PBMCs or T cells enriched from blood (not recorded which). The source is a human donor in a cohort exposed to, infected with or recovered from COVID-19 (not recorded which). The donor label of this sample is uncertain.

J is TRBJ1-2 and V is TRBV4-2; 8 bases align to TRBD1. This CDR3 is 16 amino acids long. Germline lookup yields CDR1 LGHNA and CDR2 YNFKEQ. V dropped 0 bases and J dropped 5; count of bases not matched to a gene: 8. CDR3 in amino acids: CASSQDPQGARYGYTF. CDR3 sequence (DNA): TGTGCCAGCAGCCAAGACCCCCAGGGGGCGAGATATGGCTACACCTTC.

This chain links TRBV23-1 with TRBJ1-1; D may be TRBD1 (6 bases). TRBV23-1 carries the ORF label, with uncertain function. Trimming cost V 8 bases and J 0 bases, with 10 bases left between them. CDR3 size: 13 residues. The DNA of the CDR3 is TGCGCCAGCCGCTGGGGGCTGAACACTGAAGCTTTCTTT. Translating it yields CASRWGLNTEAFF.

The chain employs TRBV5-1 and TRBJ2-7; perhaps TRBD1 as D (6 bases). The CDR3 covers 16 residues. Per germline, CDR1 SGHRS and CDR2 YFSETQ. The ends were cut back, 0 bases at V and 0 bases at J, with 13 bases in the middle. The CDR3 loop is CASSLDGQGRSYEQYF. Here the CDR3 DNA reads TGCGCCAGCAGCTTGGATGGGCAGGGGCGCTCCTACGAGCAGTACTTC.

The J gene is TRBJ1-3, the V gene TRBV7-6; 10 positions agree with TRBD1. The CDR3 has 16 residues. V shed 5 bases, J shed 4 bases, and the junction held 8 bases outside the gene matches. Per germline, CDR1 SGHVS and CDR2 FNYEAQ. The chain's CDR3 is CASSRTGTGDGNTIYF. CDR3 coding DNA: TGTGCCAGCAGCCGAACCGGGACAGGGGACGGAAACACCATATATTTT.

The rearrangement joins TRBV5-1 to TRBJ2-7; 10 bases agree with TRBD2. Germline V gene sequence: CDR1 SGHRS, CDR2 YFSETQ. The CDR3 contains 14 residues. Trimming took 5 bases from V and 0 from J; bases not matched to a gene: 2. This CDR3 is CASRTSGDSYEQYF. CDR3 in DNA: TGCGCCAGCAGAACTAGCGGGGACTCCTACGAGCAGTACTTC.

The genes are TRBV7-9 and TRBJ1-2; the match to TRBD1 covers 7 bases. V gave up 5 bases and J gave up 4 bases; unmatched junction bases: 7. CDR1 and CDR2 (germline): SEHNR, FQNEAQ (reference sequence). This CDR3 region has 14 residues. CDR3 loop: CASSPSGQTYGYTF. CDR3 in DNA: TGTGCCAGCAGCCCGTCGGGACAGACCTATGGCTACACCTTC.

This clone was seen a single time. The chain links TRBV6-5 to TRBJ2-6; the match to TRBD2 covers 7 bases. Germline CDR1 MNHEY, CDR2 SVGAGI. CDR3 length: 13 residues. V shed 11 bases, J shed 4 bases, and the junction held 5 bases outside the gene matches. The CDR3: CALREAGANVLTF. In nucleotides, the CDR3 is TGTGCCCTACGGGAGGCCGGGGCCAACGTCCTGACTTTC.

The chain has TRBV3-1 (or the pseudogene TRBV3-2) and TRBJ1-3, with 9 bases aligning to TRBD1. With 3 bases clipped from V and 0 bases from J, the junction kept 24 bases outside the gene matches. The CDR3 has 23 amino acids. Germline-derived CDR1 and CDR2 are LGHDT and YNNKEL (reference sequence). The CDR3 DNA reads as TGTGCCAGCAGCCAGTCGGGGGGCAAGTCGGGACAGGGAAGATTATGCTCTGGAAACACCATATATTTT. Amino acids: CASSQSGGKSGQGRLCSGNTIYF.

The chain links TRBV19 to TRBJ1-5, with 9 bases lining up with TRBD1. Germline V gives CDR1 LNHDA, CDR2 SQIVND (reference sequence). The CDR3 has 13 amino acids. V lost 11 bases and J lost 5; bases outside the gene matches: 7. The chain's CDR3 is CAGGQGRHQPQHF. In DNA, the CDR3 is TGTGCCGGGGGACAGGGAAGGCATCAGCCCCAGCATTTT.

The rearrangement uses TRBV2 and TRBJ1-1; TRBD1 matches at 7 bases. The CDR3 contains 13 residues. Trimming took 5 bases from V and 2 from J; bases not matched to a gene: 2. Germline-derived CDR1 and CDR2 are SNHLY and FYNNEI. DNA of the CDR3: TGTGCCAGCAGTTGGGACAGTAACACTGAAGCTTTCTTT. The encoded protein is CASSWDSNTEAFF.

The rearrangement uses TRBV4-1 and TRBJ1-1; tentative D call: TRBD1 (5 bases). The CDR3 is made up of 14 amino acids. V gave up 1 base and J gave up 5 bases, with 11 bases separating them. Germline V gives CDR1 MGHRA, CDR2 YSYEKL. Here the CDR3 DNA reads TGCGCCAGCAGCCAAGCCGGGGGTTTAACTGAAGCTTTCTTT. Encoded protein: CASSQAGGLTEAFF.

Concerning this clone itself: Different DNA sequences within this sample yield the same CDR3. The genes are TRBV7-9 and TRBJ1-5; no firm D call. V shed 0 bases and J shed 0 bases, with 6 bases lying between them. Germline CDR1 and CDR2: SEHNR and FQNEAQ (reference sequence). The CDR3 length is 15 residues. The CDR3 is CASSLAGGSNQPQHF. DNA for the CDR3: TGTGCCAGCAGCTTAGCGGGAGGTAGCAATCAGCCCCAGCATTTT.

This chain links TRBV25-1 with TRBJ1-2, with D tentatively TRBD1 (5 bases). The CDR3 contains 14 residues. The V gene lost 5 bases and the J gene lost 6 bases, with 16 bases spanning the gap. The germline CDR1 and CDR2 sequences are MGHDK and SYGVNS. The chain's CDR3 is CASSPGLIQNGYTF. For the CDR3, the DNA is TGTGCCAGCAGTCCGGGACTGATCCAGAATGGCTACACCTTC.

CDR3 sequence reads: CASRSLTRGSGETQYF. The CDR3, as DNA: TGTGCCAGCAGGTCGCTAACCCGGGGGAGTGGGGAGACCCAGTACTTC. The chain has TRBV11-2 and TRBJ2-5, with a possible D match to TRBD2 (6 bases). Germline V CDR1 and CDR2: SGHAT, FQNNGV. The V and J ends lost 6 bases and 5 bases respectively, with 22 bases between them. CDR3 length equals 16 residues.

The CDR3 DNA sequence: TGTGCCAGCAGTTTCCCCGGGACAGGGATACCCTATGGCTACACCTTC. This sequence encodes CASSFPGTGIPYGYTF. This rearrangement joins TRBV28 to TRBJ1-2; 9 bases are shared with TRBD1. The length of the CDR3 is 16 residues. Unmatched junction bases numbered 9, after V lost 3 bases and J lost 4 bases. Germline-derived CDR1 and CDR2 are MDHEN and SYDVKM.

This chain uses TRBV11-2 with TRBJ2-5; 10 nucleotides line up with TRBD1. The CDR3 has 15 residues. Germline-derived CDR1 and CDR2 are SGHAT and FQNNGV. With 5 bases clipped from V and 5 bases from J, the junction kept 8 bases outside the gene matches. The chain's CDR3 is CASSRTGGHFETQYF. The DNA of the CDR3 is TGTGCCAGCAGCCGGACAGGGGGTCACTTCGAGACCCAGTACTTC.

The chain recombines TRBV2 with TRBJ1-3, with D unclear. CDR1 SNHLY and CDR2 FYNNEI come from the germline V gene. The CDR3 is made up of 16 amino acids. The V end was cut by 8 bases, the J end by 4 bases, with 21 bases between. In nucleotides, the CDR3 is TGTGCCAGCTCACTGAAGCCGCCAAGGGAGGGAAACACCATATATTTT. As protein: CASSLKPPREGNTIYF. The full variable domain, with the rest looked up from reference TRBV2 and TRBJ1-3, is EPEVTQTPSHQVTQMGQEVILRCVPISNHLYFYWYRQILGQKVEFLVSFYNNEISEKSEIFDDQFSVERPDGSNFTLKIRSTKLEDSAMYFCASSLKPPREGNTIYFGEGSWLTVV.

The chain recombines TRBV7-2 with TRBJ1-5, with TRBD1 as a possible D gene (5 bases). The CDR3 length is 14 residues. The V gene lost 5 bases and the J gene lost 6 bases, with 14 bases spanning the gap. From germline, CDR1 is SGHTA and CDR2 FQGNSA. For the CDR3, the DNA is TGTGCCAGCAGCCACCCAGGTAGGGGTCAGCCCCAGCATTTT. It translates to CASSHPGRGQPQHF.

The chain employs TRBV29-1 and TRBJ1-1, with a weak D call TRBD1 (6 bases). This CDR3 spans 13 amino acids. Germline V gene sequence: CDR1 SQVTM, CDR2 ANQGSEA. Trimming took off 7 bases at V and 5 bases at J, with 17 bases between the two ends. CDR3 bases: TGCAGCGCCGTGGACAGCCGATGGACTGAAGCTTTCTTT. Encoded protein: CSAVDSRWTEAFF. The variable domain in full, completed from reference TRBV29-1 and TRBJ1-1, reads SAVISQKPSRDICQRGTSLTIQCQVDSQVTMMFWYRQQPGQSLTLIATANQGSEATYESGFVIDKFPISRPNLTFSTLTVSNMSPEDSSIYLCSAVDSRWTEAFFGQGTRLTVV.

The rearrangement links TRBV19 to TRBJ1-4, with 7 bases identical to TRBD1. Germline V lookup: CDR1 LNHDA, CDR2 SQIVND (reference sequence). The CDR3 sequence is 15 residues long. With 5 bases clipped from V and 0 bases from J, the junction kept 3 bases outside the gene matches. The CDR3 DNA reads as TGTGCCAGTAGTCCGGGACAGACAACTAATGAAAAACTGTTTTTT. It specifies CASSPGQTTNEKLFF.

The chain is built from TRBV25-1 and TRBJ1-1; D ambiguous. Germline V CDR1 and CDR2: MGHDK, SYGVNS. The CDR3 contains 12 residues. The V end was cut by 9 bases, the J end by 11 bases, with 19 bases between. The CDR3 here is CASNTPAGYAFF. CDR3 coding DNA: TGTGCCAGTAACACCCCGGCGGGGTATGCTTTCTTT.

CDR3 DNA sequence: TGCGCCAGCAGCCAAGAACACCCCAGAGGGACAGGGTGGATTCTCCAGTACGAGCAGTACTTC. It encodes CASSQEHPRGTGWILQYEQYF. The gene calls are TRBV4-3 and TRBJ2-7; 9 bases line up with TRBD1. The V and J ends lost 0 bases and 4 bases, in that order; junction bases with no gene match: 22. The germline CDR1 and CDR2 sequences are LGHNA and YSLEER. The CDR3 loop spans 21 amino acids.

The CDR3 spells CASSLEWSSYEQYF. For the CDR3, the DNA is TGTGCCAGCAGCTTGGAATGGAGCTCCTACGAGCAGTACTTC. The V and J genes are TRBV5-5 and TRBJ2-7, with unresolved D. Deletions cut 0 bases from V and 0 bases from J, with 7 bases between. Germline lookup yields CDR1 SGHKS and CDR2 YYEKEE (reference sequence). The CDR3 is 14 residues long.

This rearrangement joins TRBV7-2 to TRBJ1-6; D gene unclear. With 6 bases removed from V and 4 bases from J, the gap between germline ends came to 16 bases. This CDR3 has 16 amino acids. The germline CDR1 and CDR2 sequences are SGHTA and FQGNSA. CDR3 protein: CASRTSSLAYNSPLHF. CDR3 DNA sequence: TGTGCCAGCAGGACGTCCTCGTTAGCTTATAATTCACCCCTCCACTTT.

V usage is TRBV29-1 and J usage is TRBJ2-3, with TRBD2 identical over 10 bases. V gave up 6 bases and J gave up 2 bases; unmatched junction bases: 20. Germline V gene data show CDR1 as SQVTM and CDR2 as ANQGSEA. The CDR3 is 19 residues long. In nucleotides, the CDR3 is TGCAGCGTCCATGGGAGTAGACGAGGTAGCGGGGGGTCCACAGATACGCAGTATTTT. It encodes CSVHGSRRGSGGSTDTQYF.